This is a list of T cell receptor beta chains from one sample in a study of cytomegalovirus exposure and HLA in healthy donors. Clones were sequenced by immunoSEQ multiplex PCR, and TCRdb holds only the in-frame ones, with some missing. The table has some 150,000 clones, around 10% seen once. Sequencing was done on a sample of PBMCs. All receptors come from a middle-aged man in good health and CMV-seronegative. Each CDR3 is given with its conserved first and last residue.

CDR3 length	V gene	J gene	CDR3 protein
18	TRBV7-8	TRBJ2-5	CASSSKASGSLVQETQYF
13	TRBV18	TRBJ1-1	CASSGTGDTEAFF
16	TRBV19	TRBJ2-3	CATNGRDSLSTDTQYF
15	TRBV9	TRBJ2-3	CASSDYPGAQDTQYF
12	TRBV7-3	TRBJ2-1	CASSPVGHEQFF
12	TRBV5-1	TRBJ1-2	CASSLTEYGYTF
13	TRBV25-1	TRBJ1-2	CASSVTDNYGYTF
16	TRBV15	TRBJ2-5	CATSSGTSSPQETQYF
15	TRBV18	TRBJ1-1	CASSPLDSENTEAFF
13	TRBV9	TRBJ2-5	CASSRRGRETQYF
16	TRBV5-1	TRBJ2-1	CASSLGQGNPYNEQFF
14	TRBV30	TRBJ1-4	CAWSGTGGFEKLFF
13	TRBV9	TRBJ1-2	CASSHTKDFGYTF
15	TRBV28	TRBJ2-1	CASEITSGSLNEQFF
14	TRBV27	TRBJ2-3	CASSFGTGTDTQYF
14	TRBV6-5	TRBJ1-2	CASSYSNRNYDYTF
16	TRBV19	TRBJ2-3	CASSIDGQGRGDTQYF
15	TRBV7-2	TRBJ2-1	CASSLAGIGQNEQFF
14	TRBV5-6	TRBJ2-5	CASSLGLAVETQYF
17	TRBV9	TRBJ1-2	CASSGISWTANRDGYTF
13	TRBV5-1	TRBJ1-1	CASSTTPNTEAFF
14	TRBV7-6	TRBJ2-7	CASSLGGTAYEQYF
14	TRBV6-5	TRBJ2-4	CASSPGVSKNIQYF
18	TRBV5-1	TRBJ1-3	CASSLEQYGQFSGNTIYF
13	TRBV6-5	TRBJ2-1	CASSRTSAFEQFF
14	TRBV25-1	TRBJ2-3	CASSELGVTDTQYF
17	TRBV30	TRBJ1-6	CAWSGPGTGVYNSPLHF
15	TRBV6-5	TRBJ2-7	CASSYEARPSYEQYF
18	TRBV2	TRBJ2-5	CASSEGTSGGEREETQYF
14	TRBV2	TRBJ2-3	CASSPGDSTDTQYF
18	TRBV7-2	TRBJ2-3	CASSNGQGGQGGTDTQYF
16	TRBV29-1	TRBJ2-1	CSVTGLAGSSYNEQFF
15	TRBV6-1	TRBJ1-1	CASSEASGTGPEAFF
14	TRBV6-1	TRBJ2-2	CASSGTGLDGELFF
14	TRBV2	TRBJ2-2	CASRSTITAGELFF
18	TRBV19	TRBJ1-1	CASRPRTGGEAPNTEAFF
14	TRBV6-1	TRBJ1-1	CASSEGPENTEAFF
14	TRBV2	TRBJ2-5	CASSGVRDRRGQDF
12	TRBV7-8	TRBJ2-5	CASSPIEGTQYF
11	TRBV21-1	TRBJ2-5	CANGVGETQYF
16	TRBV6-5	TRBJ1-1	CASSYYGRGRGTEAFF
16	TRBV5-4	TRBJ2-2	CASSLEGGRATGELFF
17	TRBV28	TRBJ2-7	CASSRRVLVRISYEQYF